The rows below give T cell receptor beta chains drawn from one sample of a study of blood T cell repertoires in COVID-19. This table comes from immunoSEQ multiplex PCR, and its TCRdb copy is limited to in-frame clones, with some not included. This sample yields approximately 300,000 clones, of which 70% to 85% are seen a single time; 0.87% belongs to the top ten. Sequenced input: peripheral blood. The origin of the receptors is a human donor with COVID-19, enrolled during active disease. The donor label of this sample is uncertain. The CDR3 runs from the conserved cysteine through the conserved F or W. The order of the fields is V gene, J gene, CDR3 protein.

>TRBV28|TRBJ1-2
CASRTRHLNYGYTF
>TRBV27|TRBJ1-4
CASTWTGAEKLFF
>TRBV7-6|TRBJ2-2
CASSYGTSNTGELFF
>TRBV6-5|TRBJ2-1
CASSSLGGVGNEQFF
>TRBV5-4|TRBJ1-1
CASTPQGSGVANTEAFF
>TRBV11-1|TRBJ2-4
CASSSYRGGLGIQYF
>TRBV6-5|TRBJ1-2
CATMGDRPNYGYTF
>TRBV6-6|TRBJ1-2
CVSSRMGHRGQSGYTF
>TRBV30|TRBJ2-7
CAWEKGSGTSGRYEQYF
>TRBV19|TRBJ1-2
CASSPQARNYGYTF
>TRBV6-6|TRBJ2-1
CASSYGGSSYNEQFF
>TRBV5-1|TRBJ1-4
CASSLDGAVGEKLFF
>TRBV3-1/TRBV3-2|TRBJ2-5
CASSPREFGETQYF
>TRBV7-2|TRBJ2-7
CASSRSGGLSAYEQYF
>TRBV6-6|TRBJ1-4
CASSGTGPTNEKLFF
>TRBV28|TRBJ1-2
CASSTDGGARVYGYTF
>TRBV19|TRBJ1-5
CASSITSRQPQHF
>TRBV7-3|TRBJ1-5
CASSAEGASNQPQHF
>TRBV2|TRBJ2-5
CASHRNLETQYF
>TRBV11-2|TRBJ2-7
CASSRTGPSSYEQYF
>TRBV7-3|TRBJ2-1
CASSLTGGFGYNEQFF
>TRBV18|TRBJ1-1
CASSPSEGRHTEAFF
>TRBV6-5|TRBJ2-7
CASRTVDYEQYF
>TRBV7-8|TRBJ1-5
CASSFDSFRRPQHF
>TRBV7-7|TRBJ2-5
CASSSLTSGSGGETQYF
>TRBV23-1|TRBJ2-1
CASQLPAVSYNEQFF
>TRBV2|TRBJ2-5
CASRVQGARYLEETQYF
>TRBV6-1|TRBJ2-5
CASSDAGGGEETQYF
>TRBV15|TRBJ2-3
CATSRDRGARNTQYF
>TRBV18|TRBJ2-3
CASSPGLAGDTQYF
>TRBV19|TRBJ1-4
CASSKGARSEKLFF
>TRBV15|TRBJ2-7
CATSRSTLSSGRIYEQYF
>TRBV30|TRBJ1-2
CAWTLGAGYTF
>TRBV9|TRBJ2-2
CASDSGTNTGELFF
>TRBV6-6|TRBJ2-7
CASSYSRSSYEQYF
>TRBV4-1|TRBJ1-1
CASSQDEGREAFF
>TRBV19|TRBJ2-3
CASSIGRGQGDTQYF
>TRBV21-1|TRBJ1-5
CASNLSRLTPSYSNQPQHF
>TRBV5-6|TRBJ2-7
CASSYPGLAEPSYEQYF
>TRBV11-3|TRBJ2-1
CASSFGGGGSEQFF
>TRBV9|TRBJ1-2
CASSSHPTEANYGYTF
>TRBV5-6|TRBJ1-2
CASTKDRAHGYTF
>TRBV30|TRBJ1-5
CAWSVRGNQPQHF
>TRBV5-1|TRBJ2-3
CASSLGLATDTQYF
>TRBV10-1|TRBJ2-5
CASSDLGGSLETQYF
>TRBV11-3|TRBJ2-5
CASSLGLAGEETQYF
>TRBV3-1/TRBV3-2|TRBJ1-3
CASSQEPVGNTIYF
>TRBV10-3|TRBJ2-3
CAIRRQGGTDTQYF
>TRBV27|TRBJ2-7
CASRRLAGIAYEQYF
>TRBV28|TRBJ1-5
CASGSNQPQHF
>TRBV5-6|TRBJ2-2
CASSFVQGVLTGELFF
>TRBV5-1|TRBJ1-2
CASSFDRGNYGYTF
>TRBV7-9|TRBJ1-2
CASRSTGASIYGYTF